This TCR beta chain was identified in a study of blood T cell repertoires in COVID-19. Study as a whole: Material from acute and convalescent COVID-19 was sourced from the United States, Italy and Spain. From T cells, B-cell-depleted T cells, or PBMCs came the material, which was cDNA or gDNA.

Authors' data handling: Scientists estimated how many nucleated cells there were by amplifying reference gene primers. Sequenced by immunoSEQ multiplex PCR; TCRdb stores in-frame clones only, minus some. V and J calls and clone size are as listed in that table; D and trimming were resolved from the DNA. The data show over 100,000 clones, roughly 86% seen once. Trimming removed 2 bases at V and 4 bases at J, with 15 bases between. CDR1 MNHEY and CDR2 SVGAGI come from the germline V gene. This CDR3 has 15 residues. The V and J genes are TRBV6-5 and TRBJ2-7, with D possibly matching TRBD1 (6 bases). This receptor was identified in a man aged 40-49 years with acute or convalescent COVID-19. The sequenced material came from peripheral blood. DNA for the CDR3: TGTGCCAGCAGTTACCGGAACACAGGGCTTTACGAGCAGTACTTC. This gives the protein CASSYRNTGLYEQYF.